These 24 T cell receptor beta chains originate from one sample sequenced in a study of shared clonotypes between healthy human individuals (dated by TCRdb to 2019 to 2021). Libraries were constructed by the immunoSEQ multiplex PCR assay. TCRdb obtained this table from immuneACCESS and retained in-frame rearrangements with V and J assigned. These tables miss some clones; where compared with another copy, unresolved V genes account for less than half of the shortfall, and the remainder is unexplained. The table for this sample lists around 1,900,000 clones; about 93% of them were counted only once. Of the sample, approximately 1.6% falls within the top ten clones. CD8 naive samples consisted of CD45RO-negative cells that were positively selected for CCR7, yielding a CD45RA+CCR7+ population without TemRA cells. Sequences were obtained from naive CD8+ T cells from PBMCs. In the paper's terms, the cell subset or site label means: CD45RA+CCR7+. These receptor sequences come from a young man in good health. Some clones in this sample may be carry-over from other donors' samples.

V is TRBV7-9 and J is TRBJ2-1; D not certain. This CDR3 is built from 14 residues. Deletions cut 5 bases from V and 4 bases from J, with 12 bases between. The germline V gene has CDR1 SEHNR and CDR2 FQNEAQ (reference sequence). In DNA, the CDR3 is TGTGCCAGCAGCCCCGCCCCAACGTACAATGAGCAGTTCTTC. Protein: CASSPAPTYNEQFF. Together with reference TRBV7-9 and TRBJ2-1, the CDR3 gives the full variable domain: DTGVSQNPRHKITKRGQNVTFRCDPISEHNRLYWYRQTLGQGPEFLTYFQNEAQLEKSRLLSDRFSAERPKGSFSTLEIQRTEQGDSAMYLCASSPAPTYNEQFFGPGTRLTVL.

This rearrangement joins TRBV5-1 to TRBJ2-2; TRBD1 aligns across 8 bases. Losses at the gene ends were 0 bases for V and 3 bases for J; bases not matched to a gene: 4. Germline V gene data show CDR1 as SGHRS and CDR2 as YFSETQ. The CDR3 has 16 residues. In DNA form, the CDR3 reads TGCGCCAGCAGCTTGGTTTACAGGGGGGACACCGGGGAGCTGTTTTTT. Protein product: CASSLVYRGDTGELFF.

The rearrangement links TRBV11-2 to TRBJ2-7; TRBD2 agrees at 7 bases. Trimming at V came to 5 bases and at J to 2 bases, leaving 0 bases not matched to a gene. The CDR3 contains 12 residues. Germline CDR1 and CDR2: SGHAT and FQNNGV. Here the CDR3 reads CASSRGAYEQYF. The CDR3 region has the DNA TGTGCCAGCAGCCGGGGGGCCTACGAGCAGTACTTC.

As for this clone: Other DNA sequences of this sample code for an identical CDR3. The chain is built from TRBV5-6 and TRBJ1-1; unclear D gene. This CDR3 is 12 amino acids long. Trimming pared 0 bases from V and 3 bases from J, leaving 3 bases between. CDR1 and CDR2 from the germline V gene are SGHDT and YYEEEE. This chain's CDR3 is CASSLGYTEAFF. CDR3 DNA: TGTGCCAGCAGCTTGGGTTACACTGAAGCTTTCTTT.

The chain joins TRBV9 to TRBJ1-2; D remains ambiguous. V lost 0 bases and J lost 0, with 9 bases in between. CDR1 is SGDLS, CDR2 YYNGEE, per germline. The CDR3 runs 15 residues. In nucleotides, the CDR3 is TGTGCCAGCAGCGTAGGGGATACTCCTAACTATGGCTACACCTTC. Translating gives CASSVGDTPNYGYTF. The variable domain in full, completed from reference TRBV9 and TRBJ1-2, reads DSGVTQTPKHLITATGQRVTLRCSPRSGDLSVYWYQQSLDQGLQFLIQYYNGEERAKGNILERFSAQQFPDLHSELNLSSLELGDSALYFCASSVGDTPNYGYTFGSGTRLTVV.

Regarding this clone: Other nucleotide sequences from this sample produce the same CDR3. This chain uses TRBV15 with TRBJ1-5; D is undetermined. With 9 bases removed from V and 1 base from J, the gap between germline ends came to 7 bases. The CDR3 is 12 amino acids. The germline gives CDR1 LNHNV, CDR2 YYDKDF (reference sequence). CDR3 amino acids: CATSGSNQPQHF. In DNA, the CDR3 is TGTGCCACTTCGGGGAGCAATCAGCCCCAGCATTTT.

The genes are TRBV27 and TRBJ1-2; no definite D call. This CDR3 comprises 14 residues. In germline, CDR1 is MNHEY, CDR2 SMNVEV (reference sequence). The V and J ends lost 5 bases and 1 base respectively, with 11 bases between them. The CDR3: CASSATDGNYGYTF. The CDR3 coding sequence is TGTGCCAGCAGTGCTACCGACGGTAACTATGGCTACACCTTC.

The chain combines TRBV28 with TRBJ2-2; tentative D call: TRBD1 (6 bases). This CDR3 region has 14 residues. V lost 3 bases, J lost 8 bases, and 13 bases lay in between. The germline gives CDR1 MDHEN, CDR2 SYDVKM. The CDR3 bases are TGTGCCAGCAGTTTCGCAGGGGAAGGGGGGGAGCTGTTTTTT. Translated, it gives CASSFAGEGGELFF.

The chain combines TRBV7-3 with TRBJ2-6, with D uncertain. The CDR3 has 19 residues. Per the germline V gene, CDR1 is SGHTA and CDR2 is FQGTGA. Trimming left V 0 bases short and J 1 base short, with 16 bases between. This CDR3 is CASSLTSPFDLSGANVLTF. CDR3 DNA: TGTGCCAGCAGCTTAACGTCTCCTTTTGACTTGTCTGGGGCCAACGTCCTGACTTTC.

Concerning this clone: Other DNA sequences in the sample encode the same CDR3. This sequence joins TRBV9 and TRBJ2-3; 14 nucleotides line up with TRBD2. CDR1 and CDR2 from the germline V gene are SGDLS and YYNGEE. The CDR3 runs to 15 residues. V shed 4 bases and J 4 bases; nucleotides not matched to a gene: 2. The chain's CDR3 is CASSPGLAGADTQYF. The CDR3 DNA sequence: TGTGCCAGCAGCCCGGGACTAGCGGGAGCAGATACGCAGTATTTT.

This rearrangement joins TRBV25-1 to TRBJ1-1, with D tentatively TRBD1 (5 bases). Germline V gives CDR1 MGHDK, CDR2 SYGVNS. Trimming shortened V by 3 bases and J by 5 bases, and 13 bases separated the two germline ends. CDR3 length: 14 residues. The CDR3 coding sequence is TGTGCCAGCAGTGACCACCAGGGTGGGACTGAAGCTTTCTTT. It translates to CASSDHQGGTEAFF. The whole variable domain, filled in from reference TRBV25-1 and TRBJ1-1, reads EADIYQTPRYLVIGTGKKITLECSQTMGHDKMYWYQQDPGMELHLIHYSYGVNSTEKGDLSSESTVSRIRTEHFPLTLESARPSHTSQYLCASSDHQGGTEAFFGQGTRLTVV.

The chain uses TRBV7-2 and TRBJ1-4, with TRBD1 identical over 7 bases. CDR1 SGHTA and CDR2 FQGNSA come from the germline V gene. The CDR3 covers 14 residues. The junction had 6 bases not matched to a gene; V was cut back by 3 bases and J by 8 bases. Written as DNA, the CDR3 is TGTGCCAGCAGCTTGGAGGGGGCGGGGGAAAAACTGTTTTTT. It codes for CASSLEGAGEKLFF.

In this sample, this clone turned up once. The V gene is TRBV28, the J gene TRBJ2-2, with D perhaps TRBD1 (6 bases). V lost 6 bases, J lost 1 base, and 18 bases lay in between. The V gene's germline CDR1 is MDHEN and CDR2 SYDVKM. This CDR3 comprises 17 residues. CDR3 bases: TGTGCCAGCAGCTCCCCACCCGGGACATTGAACACCGGGGAGCTGTTTTTT. Translation: CASSSPPGTLNTGELFF.

This clone has a single count. The chain carries TRBV16 and TRBJ1-5; D gene uncertain. CDR1 and CDR2 from the germline V gene are KGHSY and FQNENV. This CDR3 contains 16 residues. Trimming cost V 4 bases and J 2 bases, with 15 bases left between them. The CDR3 sequence is CASSPNWIGGNQPQHF. DNA of the CDR3: TGTGCCAGCAGCCCGAATTGGATAGGTGGCAATCAGCCCCAGCATTTT.

The V call is TRBV7-2, the J call TRBJ2-5; no firm D call. The V end was cut by 1 base, the J end by 5 bases, with 8 bases between. The CDR3 extends over 13 amino acids. CDR1 is SGHTA and CDR2 is FQGNSA in the germline V gene. The CDR3 DNA is TGTGCCAGCAGCTTAGGTGGATTGGAGACCCAGTACTTC. Translation gives CASSLGGLETQYF.

This chain uses TRBV27 with TRBJ1-2; D might be TRBD1 (6 bases). Germline-derived CDR1 and CDR2 are MNHEY and SMNVEV (reference sequence). Trimming removed 6 bases at V and 4 bases at J, with 9 bases between. The CDR3 loop spans 12 amino acids. Written as DNA, the CDR3 is TGTGCCAGCAGGACGACAGGCTATGGCTACACCTTC. This gives the protein CASRTTGYGYTF.

The V gene is TRBV28, the J gene TRBJ2-3; 8 nucleotides line up with TRBD1. This CDR3 has 18 amino acids. Germline V gene sequence: CDR1 MDHEN, CDR2 SYDVKM. Germline trimming cut 3 bases from V and 3 bases from J; bases unmatched to any gene: 14. The CDR3 protein is CASSLAAYQGALTDTQYF. CDR3 DNA sequence: TGTGCCAGCAGTTTGGCCGCCTACCAGGGGGCGTTGACAGATACGCAGTATTTT.

This sequence joins TRBV28 and TRBJ2-5, with 7 bases fitting TRBD2. This CDR3 region has 15 residues. From germline, CDR1 is MDHEN and CDR2 SYDVKM. V lost 3 bases to trimming and J lost 3 bases; unmatched junction nucleotides: 7. The CDR3 DNA reads TGTGCCAGCAGTTTTCTAGCGGAGGTCGAAGAGACCCAGTACTTC. Translation gives CASSFLAEVEETQYF.

Worth noting for this clone: This same CDR3 is encoded by further DNA sequences in the sample. V is TRBV6-5 and J is TRBJ1-1; D not resolved. There are 12 residues in the CDR3. Trimming stripped 2 bases from V and 4 bases from J, with 5 bases between. Per the germline V gene, CDR1 is MNHEY and CDR2 is SVGAGI. CDR3 protein: CASSYGGTEAFF. The CDR3 coding sequence is TGTGCCAGCAGTTACGGTGGCACTGAAGCTTTCTTT.

V gene TRBV7-6 combines with J gene TRBJ2-3; D ambiguous. Germline lookup yields CDR1 SGHVS and CDR2 FNYEAQ. The CDR3 length is 13 residues. Trimming took off 5 bases at V and 4 bases at J, with 10 bases between the two ends. CDR3 protein: CASSRKGPDTQYF. In DNA, the CDR3 is TGTGCCAGCAGCCGGAAGGGTCCAGATACGCAGTATTTT. The full variable domain, its missing parts supplied by reference TRBV7-6 and TRBJ2-3, is GAGVSQSPRYKVTKRGQDVALRCDPISGHVSLYWYRQALGQGPEFLTYFNYEAQQDKSGLPNDRFSAERPEGSISTLTIQRTEQRDSAMYRCASSRKGPDTQYFGPGTRLTVL.

This clone was observed once. Other DNA sequences within the sample encode an identical CDR3. J is TRBJ1-1 and V is TRBV19; 8 bases agree with TRBD1. From germline, CDR1 is LNHDA and CDR2 SQIVND (reference sequence). The CDR3 contains 14 residues. The ends lost 3 bases at V and 5 bases at J; junction bases unmatched: 5. CDR3 loop: CASSIRQGATEAFF. CDR3 coding DNA: TGTGCCAGTAGTATCCGCCAGGGGGCGACTGAAGCTTTCTTT.

The chain links TRBV27 to TRBJ1-3, with a tentative D call TRBD1 (6 bases). Germline V gives CDR1 MNHEY, CDR2 SMNVEV (reference sequence). This CDR3 is 15 amino acids long. Trimming shortened V by 6 bases and J by 0 bases, and 12 bases separated the two germline ends. The DNA of the CDR3 is TGTGCCAGCAGCTTGACAGGATTCTCTGGAAACACCATATATTTT. Translating gives CASSLTGFSGNTIYF.

The rearrangement links TRBV4-2 to TRBJ1-3; D might be TRBD1 (6 bases). The CDR3 has 15 residues. Trimming shortened V by 0 bases and J by 7 bases, and 13 bases separated the two germline ends. Germline V lookup: CDR1 LGHNA, CDR2 YNFKEQ. Here the CDR3 reads CASSQDRDTGNTIYF. DNA for the CDR3: TGTGCCAGCAGCCAAGACCGGGACACCGGGAACACCATATATTTT.

The rearrangement links TRBV7-9 to TRBJ2-3, with D uncertain. The ends were cut back, 5 bases at V and 6 bases at J, with 12 bases in the middle. CDR1 is SEHNR, CDR2 FQNEAQ, per germline (reference sequence). The CDR3 sequence is 13 residues long. CDR3 residues: CASSPTAVDTQYF. CDR3 bases: TGTGCCAGCAGCCCGACGGCGGTCGATACGCAGTATTTT. Based on the CDR3 plus reference TRBV7-9 and TRBJ2-3, the full variable domain is DTGVSQNPRHKITKRGQNVTFRCDPISEHNRLYWYRQTLGQGPEFLTYFQNEAQLEKSRLLSDRFSAERPKGSFSTLEIQRTEQGDSAMYLCASSPTAVDTQYFGPGTRLTVL.